A single sample is the source of the 27 T cell receptor beta chains below, sequenced in a study of T cell responses to AZD1222 COVID-19 vaccine. Some clones are missing from TCRdb's copy, which holds only in-frame ones; the method was immunoSEQ multiplex PCR. The table has about 130,000 clones, about 92% seen once. The sequencing used peripheral blood, collected on day 0 of AZD1222 vaccination. All receptors come from an adult in good health.

The chain uses TRBV5-5 and TRBJ2-2; D remains ambiguous. The CDR3 has 15 amino acids. V lost 3 bases, J lost 2 bases, and 11 bases lay in between. Germline loops: CDR1 SGHKS, CDR2 YYEKEE (reference sequence). CDR3 DNA: TGTGCCAGCAGCTCCGGGCATGGTAACACCGGGGAGCTGTTTTTT. This codes for CASSSGHGNTGELFF.

This clone appeared a single time. The rearrangement links TRBV24-1 to TRBJ2-3; 9 bases fit TRBD2. Germline V CDR1 and CDR2: KGHDR, SFDVKD. This CDR3 has 16 amino acids. The junction had 8 bases not matched to a gene; V was cut back by 5 bases and J by 3 bases. CDR3 DNA sequence: TGTGCCACCAGTGCGCCTGCGCGGGGGGGGACAGATACGCAGTATTTT. Encoded protein: CATSAPARGGTDTQYF.

The chain combines TRBV15 with TRBJ2-5; D remains ambiguous. This CDR3 has 11 residues. The germline gives CDR1 LNHNV, CDR2 YYDKDF (reference sequence). The V gene lost 4 bases and the J gene lost 5 bases, with 5 bases spanning the gap. CDR3 residues: CATSNSETQYF. The CDR3 DNA follows: TGTGCCACCAGCAACTCGGAGACCCAGTACTTC.

This chain joins TRBV28 and TRBJ1-3, with 10 bases fitting TRBD1. The V gene end was trimmed by 3 bases and the J gene end by 2 bases; junction bases not matched to a gene: 4. The CDR3 is 16 amino acids. Germline V lookup: CDR1 MDHEN, CDR2 SYDVKM. The CDR3 spells CASSFGDRGAGNTIYF. The DNA of the CDR3 is TGTGCCAGCAGTTTCGGGGACAGGGGTGCTGGAAACACCATATATTTT.

V usage is TRBV2 and J usage is TRBJ1-6, with TRBD1 matching over 7 bases. Germline values: CDR1 SNHLY, CDR2 FYNNEI. After removal of 5 bases from V and 9 bases from J, the junction contained 13 bases not matched to a gene. This CDR3 has 16 amino acids. The CDR3, as DNA: TGTGCCAGCAGTAATACCCAGGGGGTTGTCGGTTCACCCCTCCACTTT. It encodes CASSNTQGVVGSPLHF.

The chain couples TRBV11-2 to TRBJ2-4, with a tentative D call TRBD1 (5 bases). This CDR3 is 17 amino acids long. CDR1 and CDR2 from the germline V gene are SGHAT and FQNNGV. V was clipped by 0 bases and J by 2 bases, with 14 bases between them. CDR3 region: CASSLDRAGLSKNIQYF. CDR3 bases: TGTGCCAGCAGCTTAGATCGGGCAGGGCTATCCAAAAACATTCAGTACTTC.

The chain employs TRBV7-2 and TRBJ1-5; 7 bases align to TRBD1. The germline V gene encodes CDR1 SGHTA and CDR2 FQGNSA. The V segment lost 5 bases and the J segment 4 bases; nucleotides outside the gene matches: 2. This CDR3 has 13 residues. The CDR3 coding sequence is TGTGCCAGCAGCCGGACAGGAAATCAGCCCCAGCATTTT. Amino acids: CASSRTGNQPQHF. Supplemented by reference TRBV7-2 and TRBJ1-5, the full variable domain reads GAGVSQSPSNKVTEKGKDVELRCDPISGHTALYWYRQSLGQGLEFLIYFQGNSAPDKSGLPSDRFSAERTGGSVSTLTIQRTQQEDSAVYLCASSRTGNQPQHFGDGTRLSIL.

This clone was detected only a few times. V usage is TRBV3-1 (or the pseudogene TRBV3-2) and J usage is TRBJ1-6; no definite D call. The V end lost 4 bases, the J end lost 7 bases, and 5 bases lay between the germline ends. Germline V lookup: CDR1 LGHDT, CDR2 YNNKEL (reference sequence). The CDR3 extends over 12 amino acids. CDR3 amino acids: CASSRLNSPLHF. The DNA for the CDR3 is TGTGCCAGCAGCCGGCTAAATTCACCCCTCCACTTT.

This chain joins TRBV9 and TRBJ1-3; D call uncertain. The germline gives CDR1 SGDLS, CDR2 YYNGEE. V was cut by 3 bases and J by 4 bases, with 17 bases left in between. This CDR3 comprises 16 residues. The CDR3 spells CASSAGLTGSGNTIYF. The DNA for the CDR3 is TGTGCCAGCAGCGCAGGACTTACTGGCTCGGGAAACACCATATATTTT.

The chain links TRBV27 to TRBJ2-7, with D perhaps matching TRBD2 (6 bases). V shed 5 bases and J shed 2 bases, with 13 bases lying between them. The germline gives CDR1 MNHEY, CDR2 SMNVEV (reference sequence). The CDR3 runs 14 residues. CDR3 region: CASSPRDGAYEQYF. CDR3 nucleotide sequence: TGTGCCAGCAGTCCGCGGGACGGCGCCTACGAGCAGTACTTC.

V gene TRBV7-3 combines with J gene TRBJ1-3, with 8 positions matching TRBD1. The ends lost 5 bases at V and 4 bases at J; junction bases unmatched: 13. This CDR3 is built from 17 residues. Per germline, CDR1 SGHTA and CDR2 FQGTGA. The CDR3 DNA reads as TGTGCCAGCAGCCTGACCGGACAGGGAACGTCCGGAAACACCATATATTTT. Its protein product is CASSLTGQGTSGNTIYF.

The chain has TRBV19 and TRBJ1-5; a weak D match, TRBD1 (6 bases). Germline CDR1 LNHDA, CDR2 SQIVND (reference sequence). CDR3 length equals 15 residues. Trimming stripped 3 bases from V and 5 bases from J, with 14 bases between. CDR3 in DNA: TGTGCCAGTAGTATGATCAGGGGAAGGCATCAGCCCCAGCATTTT. The encoded protein is CASSMIRGRHQPQHF.

The J gene is TRBJ1-4, the V gene TRBV6-2 or TRBV6-3; TRBD1 aligns across 9 bases. The CDR3 has 16 amino acids. Trimming removed 2 bases from V and 8 bases from J; junction bases left unmatched: 9. CDR1 MNHEY and CDR2 SVGEGT come from the germline V gene. The CDR3 here is CASSYPAGTGTEKLFF. CDR3 bases: TGTGCCAGCAGTTACCCCGCCGGGACAGGGACCGAAAAACTGTTTTTT.

This clone was recorded once. CDR3 nucleotides: TGTGCCAGCAGTTACCTTTTTTTGACAGAGCAGTTCTTC. Its protein product is CASSYLFLTEQFF. This chain joins TRBV6-2 or TRBV6-3 and TRBJ2-1; D gene uncertain. The V end was cut by 2 bases, the J end by 10 bases, with 12 bases between. Per germline, CDR1 MNHEY and CDR2 SVGEGT. The CDR3 runs to 13 residues.

The V call is TRBV2, the J call TRBJ1-2, with 11 bases aligning to TRBD1. The CDR3 has 15 residues. CDR1 is SNHLY, CDR2 FYNNEI, per germline. Losses at the gene ends were 4 bases for V and 0 bases for J; bases not matched to a gene: 1. CDR3 region: CASSAGQGANYGYTF. CDR3 DNA sequence: TGTGCCAGCAGTGCGGGACAGGGGGCTAACTATGGCTACACCTTC.

This clone is a singleton in its sample. The DNA of the CDR3 is TGTGCCAGCAGTTACTCCTACAGGGCTCAAGAGACCCAGTACTTC. This sequence encodes CASSYSYRAQETQYF. The rearrangement uses TRBV6-2 or TRBV6-3 and TRBJ2-5; possible D gene TRBD1, 6 bases. The germline V gene encodes CDR1 MNHEY and CDR2 SVGEGT. Trimming left V 0 bases short and J 2 bases short, with 10 bases between. This CDR3 is 15 amino acids long.

The rearrangement uses TRBV5-1 and TRBJ1-2, with D perhaps matching TRBD1 (6 bases). Germline assignment: CDR1 SGHRS and CDR2 YFSETQ. V was clipped by 0 bases and J by 4 bases, with 13 bases between them. The CDR3 extends over 15 amino acids. The CDR3 sequence: CASSLEGGGGYGYTF. CDR3 nucleotide sequence: TGCGCCAGCAGCTTGGAGGGGGGCGGTGGCTATGGCTACACCTTC.

The CDR3 loop is CASSPGLSNQPQHF. DNA of the CDR3: TGTGCCAGCAGCCCCGGACTGAGCAATCAGCCCCAGCATTTT. V gene TRBV6-6 combines with J gene TRBJ1-5, with D unclear. This CDR3 spans 14 amino acids. Trimming stripped 6 bases from V and 1 base from J, with 10 bases between. Germline assignment: CDR1 MNHNY and CDR2 SVGAGI (reference sequence).

The V and J genes are TRBV5-4 and TRBJ1-2; a possible D gene is TRBD1 (5 bases). This CDR3 has 15 amino acids. Deletions cut 3 bases from V and 3 bases from J, with 15 bases between. The germline V gene has CDR1 SGHNT and CDR2 YYREEE (reference sequence). CDR3 in amino acids: CASSSGRAGYYGYTF. The CDR3 DNA reads as TGTGCCAGCAGCTCGGGGCGGGCAGGGTACTATGGCTACACCTTC.

The rearrangement joins TRBV7-3 to TRBJ2-1, with 12 bases aligning to TRBD2. V trimming: 0 bases; J trimming: 6 bases; junction bases outside the gene matches: 0. CDR3 length: 15 residues. Germline assignment: CDR1 SGHTA and CDR2 FQGTGA. The DNA for the CDR3 is TGTGCCAGCAGCTTAACGACTAGCGGGGGCAATGAGCAGTTCTTC. It specifies CASSLTTSGGNEQFF.

The chain combines TRBV3-1 (or the pseudogene TRBV3-2) with TRBJ2-2; D is ambiguous. The CDR3 covers 16 residues. The V gene lost 3 bases and the J gene lost 7 bases, with 18 bases spanning the gap. Germline CDR1 and CDR2: LGHDT and YNNKEL (reference sequence). CDR3 sequence: CASSHIPPELGGELFF. CDR3 DNA sequence: TGTGCCAGCAGCCACATACCCCCGGAGCTCGGCGGGGAGCTGTTTTTT.

The V gene is TRBV11-2, the J gene TRBJ1-5; perhaps TRBD1 as D (6 bases). The CDR3 has 15 amino acids. The ends were cut back, 5 bases at V and 11 bases at J, with 22 bases in the middle. Germline V CDR1 and CDR2: SGHAT, FQNNGV. The CDR3 is CASSTQGTPEMAQHF. The CDR3 DNA sequence: TGTGCCAGCAGCACGCAAGGGACACCTGAAATGGCCCAGCATTTT.

This chain links TRBV5-8 with TRBJ1-1; 9 positions match TRBD1. Germline CDR1 and CDR2: SGHTS and YDEGEE. Trimming at V came to 2 bases and at J to 5 bases, leaving 4 bases not matched to a gene. The CDR3 loop spans 14 amino acids. The CDR3 DNA is TGTGCCAGCAGCTTCGGACAGGGGAGGACTGAAGCTTTCTTT. Protein sequence: CASSFGQGRTEAFF.

J is TRBJ2-1 and V is TRBV5-4; the D is unclear. The germline V and J ends were trimmed by 2 bases and 0 bases, with 12 bases remaining between them. Germline V gene sequence: CDR1 SGHNT, CDR2 YYREEE (reference sequence). The CDR3 length is 16 residues. The chain's CDR3 is CASSLVPGSSYNEQFF. The CDR3 bases are TGTGCCAGCAGCTTAGTCCCGGGCAGCTCCTACAATGAGCAGTTCTTC.

The rearrangement joins TRBV27 to TRBJ2-2, with TRBD2 identical over 15 bases. The V segment lost 8 bases and the J segment 0 bases; nucleotides outside the gene matches: 16. The CDR3 runs to 21 residues. CDR1 and CDR2 from the germline V gene are MNHEY and SMNVEV (reference sequence). CDR3 nucleotide sequence: TGTGCCAGCTCTAAATTTGGCCTGGGGACTAGCGGGGGGACGAACACCGGGGAGCTGTTTTTT. It is translated as CASSKFGLGTSGGTNTGELFF.

The chain has TRBV27 and TRBJ2-2, with no clear D. Trimming cost V 6 bases and J 0 bases, with 5 bases left between them. Germline V lookup: CDR1 MNHEY, CDR2 SMNVEV (reference sequence). The CDR3 consists of 13 residues. The CDR3 spells CASRQTNTGELFF. Written as DNA, the CDR3 is TGTGCCAGCAGACAGACGAACACCGGGGAGCTGTTTTTT.

This clone was seen a single time. This chain connects TRBV7-2 to TRBJ1-1; D call uncertain. CDR3 length: 14 amino acids. Germline loops: CDR1 SGHTA, CDR2 FQGNSA. The V end was cut by 8 bases, the J end by 1 base, with 14 bases between. CDR3 in amino acids: CASPGPGQNTEAFF. The DNA for the CDR3 is TGTGCCAGCCCCGGCCCGGGCCAGAACACTGAAGCTTTCTTT.